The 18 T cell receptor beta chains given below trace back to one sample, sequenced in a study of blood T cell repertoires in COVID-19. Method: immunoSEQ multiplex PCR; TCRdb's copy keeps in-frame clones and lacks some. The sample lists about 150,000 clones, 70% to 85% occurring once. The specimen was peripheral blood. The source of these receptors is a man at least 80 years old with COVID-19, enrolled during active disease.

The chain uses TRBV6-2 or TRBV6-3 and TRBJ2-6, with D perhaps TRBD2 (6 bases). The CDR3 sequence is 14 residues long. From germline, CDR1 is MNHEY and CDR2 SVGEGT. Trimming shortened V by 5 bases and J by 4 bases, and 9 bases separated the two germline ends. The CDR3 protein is CASSGGTGANVLTF. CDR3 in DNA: TGTGCCAGCAGTGGGGGGACCGGGGCCAACGTCCTGACTTTC.

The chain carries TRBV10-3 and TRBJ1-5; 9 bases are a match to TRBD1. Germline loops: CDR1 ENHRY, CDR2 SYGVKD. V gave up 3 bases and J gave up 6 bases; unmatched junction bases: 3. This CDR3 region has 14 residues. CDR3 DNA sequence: TGTGCCATCAGTGAACAGGGGGCAGGTCAGCCCCAGCATTTT. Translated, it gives CAISEQGAGQPQHF.

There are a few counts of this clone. This CDR3 is CASSAWAKTNTF. The CDR3 nucleotides are TGTGCCAGCAGCGCTTGGGCCAAAACAAATACCTTC. The V gene is TRBV5-4, the J gene TRBJ1-2; D is undetermined. The ends were cut back, 4 bases at V and 14 bases at J, with 18 bases in the middle. Germline values: CDR1 SGHNT, CDR2 YYREEE (reference sequence). The CDR3 extends over 12 amino acids.

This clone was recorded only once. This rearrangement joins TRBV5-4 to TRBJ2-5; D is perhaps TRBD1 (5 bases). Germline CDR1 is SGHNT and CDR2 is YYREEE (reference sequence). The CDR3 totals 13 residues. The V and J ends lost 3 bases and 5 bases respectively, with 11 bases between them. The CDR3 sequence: CASSYWGFETQYF. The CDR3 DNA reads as TGTGCCAGCAGCTACTGGGGCTTCGAGACCCAGTACTTC.

The CDR3 nucleotides read TGTGCCAGCAGCCAGTCCCCCCAGGCGCCCCAGCATTTT. Translation: CASSQSPQAPQHF. The chain couples TRBV3-1 (or the pseudogene TRBV3-2) to TRBJ1-5; D gene uncertain. CDR3 size: 13 residues. Between the trimmed V and J ends, which lost 3 bases and 9 bases, there was a span of 12 bases. Per germline, CDR1 LGHDT and CDR2 YNNKEL (reference sequence).

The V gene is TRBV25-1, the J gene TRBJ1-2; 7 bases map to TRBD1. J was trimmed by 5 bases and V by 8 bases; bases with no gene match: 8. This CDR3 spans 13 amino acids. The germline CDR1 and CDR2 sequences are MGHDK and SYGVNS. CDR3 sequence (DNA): TGTGCCAGCGGGACAGAGAAGAAGTATGGCTACACCTTC. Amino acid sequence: CASGTEKKYGYTF.

CDR3 protein: CASRGQRDTQYF. In nucleotides, the CDR3 is TGCGCCAGCAGAGGACAGAGAGATACGCAGTATTTT. This rearrangement joins TRBV5-1 to TRBJ2-3, with TRBD1 as a possible D gene (6 bases). The length of the CDR3 is 12 residues. Trimming pared 5 bases from V and 5 bases from J, leaving 9 bases between. CDR1 is SGHRS, CDR2 YFSETQ, per germline.

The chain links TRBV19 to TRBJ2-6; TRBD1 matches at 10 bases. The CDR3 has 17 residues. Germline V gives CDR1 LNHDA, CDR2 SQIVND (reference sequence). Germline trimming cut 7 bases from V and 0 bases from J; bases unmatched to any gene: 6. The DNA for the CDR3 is TGTGCCAGTATAGGGACAGGGGCTCTCTCTGGGGCCAACGTCCTGACTTTC. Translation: CASIGTGALSGANVLTF.

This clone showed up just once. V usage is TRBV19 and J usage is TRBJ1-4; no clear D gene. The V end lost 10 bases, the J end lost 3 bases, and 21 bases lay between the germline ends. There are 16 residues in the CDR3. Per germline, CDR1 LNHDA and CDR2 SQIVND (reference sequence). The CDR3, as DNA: TGTGCCACCCCCCTCCAGCCCTGGCGGGCTAATGAAAAACTGTTTTTT. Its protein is CATPLQPWRANEKLFF.

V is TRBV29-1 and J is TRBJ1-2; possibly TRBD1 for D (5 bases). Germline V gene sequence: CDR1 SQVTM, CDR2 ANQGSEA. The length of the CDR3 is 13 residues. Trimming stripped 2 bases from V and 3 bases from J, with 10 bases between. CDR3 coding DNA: TGCAGCGTTGAACAGGGTGGACACTATGGCTACACCTTC. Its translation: CSVEQGGHYGYTF.

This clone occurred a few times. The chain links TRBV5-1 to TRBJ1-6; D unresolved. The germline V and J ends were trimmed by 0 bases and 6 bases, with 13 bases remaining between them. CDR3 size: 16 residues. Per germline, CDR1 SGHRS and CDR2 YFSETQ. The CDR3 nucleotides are TGCGCCAGCAGCTTGGATGCTCCAGGAGGTAATTCACCCCTCCACTTT. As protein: CASSLDAPGGNSPLHF.

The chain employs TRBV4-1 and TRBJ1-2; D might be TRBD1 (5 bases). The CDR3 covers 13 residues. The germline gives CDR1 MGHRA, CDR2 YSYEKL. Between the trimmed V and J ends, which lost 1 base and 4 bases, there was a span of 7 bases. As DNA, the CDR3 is TGCGCCAGCAGCCAAGCGGGGGTCTATGGCTACACCTTC. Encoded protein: CASSQAGVYGYTF.

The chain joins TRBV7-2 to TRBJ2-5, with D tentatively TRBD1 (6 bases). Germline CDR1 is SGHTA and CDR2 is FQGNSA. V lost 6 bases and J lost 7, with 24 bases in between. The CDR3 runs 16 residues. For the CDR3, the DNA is TGTGCCAGCAGTTCTCATACAGGGAACTCCTTGGGGACCCAGTACTTC. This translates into CASSSHTGNSLGTQYF.

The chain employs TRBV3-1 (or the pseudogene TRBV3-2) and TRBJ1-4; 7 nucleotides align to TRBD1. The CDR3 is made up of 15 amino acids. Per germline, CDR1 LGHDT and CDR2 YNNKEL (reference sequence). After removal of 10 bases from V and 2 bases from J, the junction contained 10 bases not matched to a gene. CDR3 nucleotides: TGTGCCACCTCTTACAGGGGCTCTACTAATGAAAAACTGTTTTTT. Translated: CATSYRGSTNEKLFF.

The CDR3 DNA sequence: TGTGCCATCAGTGAGGGTATGGGCCACACCGGGGAGCTGTTTTTT. Its protein is CAISEGMGHTGELFF. The chain carries TRBV10-3 and TRBJ2-2; D gene unclear. Germline CDR1 is ENHRY and CDR2 is SYGVKD. CDR3 length: 15 residues. The V gene lost 2 bases and the J gene lost 3 bases, with 10 bases spanning the gap.

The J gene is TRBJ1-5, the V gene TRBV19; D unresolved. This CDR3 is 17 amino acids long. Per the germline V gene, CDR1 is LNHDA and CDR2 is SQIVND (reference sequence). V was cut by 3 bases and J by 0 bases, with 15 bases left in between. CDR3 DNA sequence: TGTGCCAGTAGTATCCGTTGGTCCAGGAATAGCAATCAGCCCCAGCATTTT. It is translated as CASSIRWSRNSNQPQHF. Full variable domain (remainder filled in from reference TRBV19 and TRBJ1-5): DGGITQSPKYLFRKEGQNVTLSCEQNLNHDAMYWYRQDPGQGLRLIYYSQIVNDFQKGDIAEGYSVSREKKESFPLTVTSAQKNPTAFYLCASSIRWSRNSNQPQHFGDGTRLSIL.

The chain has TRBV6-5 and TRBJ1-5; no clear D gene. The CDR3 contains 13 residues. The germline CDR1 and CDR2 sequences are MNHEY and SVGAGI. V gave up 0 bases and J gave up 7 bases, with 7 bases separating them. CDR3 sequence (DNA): TGTGCCAGCAGTTACTCTGTGGGCCAGCCCCAGCATTTT. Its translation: CASSYSVGQPQHF.

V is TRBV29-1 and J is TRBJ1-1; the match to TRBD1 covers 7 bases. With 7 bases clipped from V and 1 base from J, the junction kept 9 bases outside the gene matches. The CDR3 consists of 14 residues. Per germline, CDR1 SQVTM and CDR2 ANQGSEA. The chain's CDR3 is CSAKARDRNTEAFF. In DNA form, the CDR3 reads TGCAGCGCAAAAGCCCGGGACAGGAACACTGAAGCTTTCTTT.